A single sample is the source of the 8 T cell receptor beta chains below, sequenced in a study of blood T cell repertoires in COVID-19 (dated by TCRdb to 2018 to 2020). The protocol used for the library was the immunoSEQ multiplex PCR assay. Not all clones reach the TCRdb copy of this immuneACCESS table, which keeps in-frame sequences only. Checked studies attribute under half of the gap to unresolved V genes and leave the rest unexplained. The sample includes fewer than 350,000 clones, with around 90% observed a single time. The ten largest clones capture less than 5% of the sample. Sequenced material: peripheral blood. The receptors were sampled from a woman aged 55-70 years with COVID-19, enrolled during active disease.

The V call is TRBV6-5, the J call TRBJ2-7, with 8 bases fitting TRBD2. Germline V gene sequence: CDR1 MNHEY, CDR2 SVGAGI. Trimming removed 5 bases from V and 6 bases from J; junction bases left unmatched: 12. The CDR3 sequence is 15 residues long. DNA of the CDR3: TGTGCCAGCAGTCCTCCGGGACTAGTGGGGGGCGAGCAGTACTTC. Translation gives CASSPPGLVGGEQYF.

The DNA for the CDR3 is TGTGCCAGCAGCCAAGCGGGTGGGGACAGGGGGACAGGCTACACCTTC. Translated, it gives CASSQAGGDRGTGYTF. The rearrangement links TRBV3-1 (or the pseudogene TRBV3-2) to TRBJ1-2, with 11 bases fitting TRBD1. V trimming: 1 base; J trimming: 8 bases; junction bases outside the gene matches: 9. Germline CDR1 is LGHDT and CDR2 is YNNKEL (reference sequence). The CDR3 covers 16 residues.

The chain couples TRBV6-5 to TRBJ1-2; D gene ambiguous. This CDR3 is 12 amino acids long. The germline CDR1 and CDR2 sequences are MNHEY and SVGAGI. The V and J ends lost 11 bases and 8 bases respectively, with 18 bases between them. Here the CDR3 DNA reads TGTGCCTCCTATCCGTGGGGAGGAGGCTACACCTTC. It encodes CASYPWGGGYTF.

This clone was counted only a few times. The genes are TRBV5-1 and TRBJ1-6; D gene ambiguous. Trimming shortened V by 0 bases and J by 9 bases, and 13 bases separated the two germline ends. CDR1 and CDR2 from the germline V gene are SGHRS and YFSETQ. This CDR3 contains 15 residues. The CDR3 sequence is CASSLVAGKGSPLHF. CDR3 DNA sequence: TGCGCCAGCAGCTTGGTCGCGGGGAAAGGTTCACCCCTCCACTTT.

The J gene is TRBJ1-1, the V gene TRBV24-1, with TRBD1 as a possible D gene (6 bases). The V and J ends lost 6 bases and 12 bases respectively, with 16 bases between them. CDR3 length equals 12 residues. Germline-derived CDR1 and CDR2 are KGHDR and SFDVKD. CDR3 nucleotides: TGTGCCACCAGTTCGGGACATCGGACCACTTTCTTT. It codes for CATSSGHRTTFF.

The chain has TRBV6-2 or TRBV6-3 and TRBJ1-1; D uncertain. Trimming shortened V by 2 bases and J by 3 bases, and 7 bases separated the two germline ends. Germline CDR1 is MNHEY and CDR2 is SVGEGT. CDR3 length: 13 residues. In DNA form, the CDR3 reads TGTGCCAGCAGTTACGAGGTGGACACTGAAGCTTTCTTT. As protein: CASSYEVDTEAFF.

The chain uses TRBV6-6 and TRBJ2-2, with a possible D match to TRBD1 (6 bases). CDR3 length: 13 amino acids. Germline V lookup: CDR1 MNHNY, CDR2 SVGAGI (reference sequence). The V end lost 6 bases, the J end lost 6 bases, and 11 bases lay between the germline ends. CDR3 loop: CASRLDRPGELFF. The CDR3 nucleotides are TGTGCCAGCAGACTCGACAGGCCCGGGGAGCTGTTTTTT.

This sequence joins TRBV7-8 and TRBJ1-2, with TRBD1 identical over 7 bases. V lost 5 bases and J lost 8; bases outside the gene matches: 14. This CDR3 has 15 residues. CDR1 is SGHVS and CDR2 is FQNEAQ in the germline V gene. For the CDR3, the DNA is TGTGCCAGCAGCCGGGCGACTAGACAGGGTTCCGGCTACACCTTC. Translation: CASSRATRQGSGYTF.